Reported below is one T cell receptor (beta chain). This sample was included in a study of shared clonotypes between healthy human individuals. Data came from immunoSEQ multiplex PCR; TCRdb stores just in-frame clones and leaves some out. The table shows about 2.3 million clones, with approximately 93% occurring only once. Trimming cost V 3 bases and J 10 bases; bases outside gene matches: 2. The CDR3 is made up of 12 amino acids. CDR1 SGHTA and CDR2 FQGNSA come from the germline V gene. The sequence was collected from a man aged 18 to 35 in good health. Some clones in this sample may be carry-over from other donors' samples. The J gene is TRBJ2-3, the V gene TRBV7-2, with 9 bases identical to TRBD1. The sequenced sample was naive CD4+ T cells from PBMCs. Described subset: CD45RA+ positively selected. The CDR3 here is CASSFGQGSQYF. The CDR3 DNA sequence: TGTGCCAGCAGCTTCGGACAGGGGTCGCAGTATTTT.